This T cell receptor (beta chain) was sequenced for a study of PD-1 blockade in mismatch repair-deficient tumors. Sequencing was performed with immunoSEQ multiplex PCR; in TCRdb, only in-frame clones are kept and a portion is missing. The sample lists about 22,000 clones, approximately 85% seen once, with 17% in the top ten. The germline gives CDR1 SQVTM, CDR2 ANQGSEA. The CDR3 totals 13 residues. Between the trimmed V and J ends, which lost 7 bases and 6 bases, there was a span of 18 bases. This sequence originates from an adult with mismatch repair-deficient cancer. Sequencing was performed on peripheral blood, taken 2 weeks after starting pembrolizumab. The chain links TRBV29-1 to TRBJ1-2; no reliable D call. The CDR3 loop reads CSAAGGILHGYTF. The CDR3 DNA reads TGCAGCGCTGCGGGAGGGATTTTGCATGGCTACACCTTC. The full variable domain, in which reference TRBV29-1 and TRBJ1-2 provide the parts outside the CDR3, is SAVISQKPSRDICQRGTSLTIQCQVDSQVTMMFWYRQQPGQSLTLIATANQGSEATYESGFVIDKFPISRPNLTFSTLTVSNMSPEDSSIYLCSAAGGILHGYTFGSGTRLTVV.